These 31 T cell receptor beta chains were all obtained from the same sample, sequenced in a study of shared T cell receptors in the human thymus. This table comes from immunoSEQ multiplex PCR, and its TCRdb copy is limited to in-frame clones, with some not included. The table records approximately 400,000 clones, just under 95% of them present only once. Sequenced: thymocytes. These receptors came from a human donor.

There are a few counts of this clone. The chain combines TRBV7-9 with TRBJ2-7; 7 bases are a match to TRBD2. Looked up from germline, CDR1 is SEHNR and CDR2 is FQNEAQ (reference sequence). V shed 1 base, J shed 2 bases, and the junction held 5 bases outside the gene matches. The CDR3 totals 15 residues. This chain's CDR3 is CASSLEPSGTYEQYF. The CDR3 coding sequence is TGTGCCAGCAGCTTAGAGCCTAGCGGCACCTACGAGCAGTACTTC.

The chain combines TRBV2 with TRBJ2-1, with 12 bases that match TRBD2. The CDR3 sequence is 15 residues long. Germline V gene lookup returns CDR1 SNHLY and CDR2 FYNNEI. Losses at the gene ends were 5 bases for V and 8 bases for J; bases not matched to a gene: 7. CDR3 protein: CASSPPSGRVDEQFF. CDR3 coding DNA: TGTGCCAGCAGTCCTCCTAGCGGGAGGGTTGATGAGCAGTTCTTC.

The V call is TRBV19, the J call TRBJ1-2; D gene ambiguous. CDR3 length: 18 residues. Germline V lookup: CDR1 LNHDA, CDR2 SQIVND (reference sequence). The V gene lost 4 bases and the J gene lost 1 base, with 22 bases spanning the gap. The DNA of the CDR3 is TGTGCCAGTAGTAGCCCGCGGTCGGGATACTCTAGTAACTATGGCTACACCTTC. This encodes CASSSPRSGYSSNYGYTF.

The chain employs TRBV5-8 and TRBJ1-2, with D perhaps TRBD1 (5 bases). Germline CDR1 and CDR2: SGHTS and YDEGEE. This CDR3 is 16 amino acids long. V lost 5 bases and J lost 2, with 19 bases in between. The CDR3 DNA sequence: TGTGCCAGCAGTTCATCAACAGGTCCACGGAACTATGGCTACACCTTC. Translating it yields CASSSSTGPRNYGYTF.

This clone came up once. The V gene is TRBV5-1, the J gene TRBJ2-7; 10 bases line up with TRBD2. The junction had 4 bases not matched to a gene; V was cut back by 0 bases and J by 1 base. CDR3 length equals 16 residues. Germline CDR1 is SGHRS and CDR2 is YFSETQ. DNA of the CDR3: TGCGCCAGCAGCTTGGCTACTAGCGGGAAATCCTACGAGCAGTACTTC. As protein: CASSLATSGKSYEQYF.

V gene TRBV4-3 combines with J gene TRBJ1-4; D gene unclear. From germline, CDR1 is LGHNA and CDR2 YSLEER. This CDR3 contains 19 residues. V shed 1 base and J shed 7 bases, with 25 bases lying between them. Written as DNA, the CDR3 is TGCGCCAGCAGCCAAGCAGGTGGTAGTACCGCCGGGTGGGGTGAAAAACTGTTTTTT. As protein: CASSQAGGSTAGWGEKLFF.

The rearrangement uses TRBV4-1 and TRBJ2-1; TRBD2 matches at 11 bases. Germline CDR1 and CDR2: MGHRA and YSYEKL. CDR3 length: 19 residues. Trimming took 4 bases from V and 3 from J; bases not matched to a gene: 14. The CDR3 protein is CASSPLGVAGGYIYNEQFF. The CDR3 DNA is TGCGCCAGCAGCCCACTCGGGGTAGCGGGGGGGTATATCTACAATGAGCAGTTCTTC.

This chain links TRBV25-1 with TRBJ1-1, with D tentatively TRBD1 (5 bases). The CDR3 sequence is 15 residues long. V lost 1 base, J lost 1 base, and 10 bases lay in between. In germline, CDR1 is MGHDK, CDR2 SYGVNS. The CDR3 is CASSELGVGNTEAFF. The CDR3 region has the DNA TGTGCCAGCAGTGAATTAGGGGTCGGGAACACTGAAGCTTTCTTT.

The chain combines TRBV6-4 with TRBJ2-2, with TRBD2 matching over 7 bases. J gave up 6 bases and V 8 bases, and 12 bases lay outside the gene matches. This CDR3 region has 15 residues. From germline, CDR1 is MRHNA and CDR2 SNTAGT. For the CDR3, the DNA is TGTGCCAGCCTTTGGGGGAGGGAGTCCCCCGGGGAGCTGTTTTTT. Translating it yields CASLWGRESPGELFF.

The chain has TRBV6-5 and TRBJ1-5, with a possible D match to TRBD1 (5 bases). CDR1 is MNHEY and CDR2 is SVGAGI in the germline V gene. V was shortened by 0 bases and J by 2 bases, with 5 bases between the two germline ends. This CDR3 comprises 14 residues. The CDR3 loop reads CASSYSGGNQPQHF. CDR3 bases: TGTGCCAGCAGTTACTCAGGGGGCAATCAGCCCCAGCATTTT.

The chain links TRBV7-2 to TRBJ2-1, with D uncertain. Germline V lookup: CDR1 SGHTA, CDR2 FQGNSA. The CDR3 length is 15 residues. The V gene lost 4 bases and the J gene lost 7 bases, with 17 bases spanning the gap. The CDR3 reads CASSSRVLWKNEQFF. DNA of the CDR3: TGTGCCAGCAGCTCCCGGGTCCTCTGGAAGAATGAGCAGTTCTTC.

The V call is TRBV29-1, the J call TRBJ1-2; D gene uncertain. The germline V gene encodes CDR1 SQVTM and CDR2 ANQGSEA. V was shortened by 3 bases and J by 4 bases, with 6 bases between the two germline ends. The CDR3 sequence is 11 residues long. The CDR3 region is CSVDSGYGYTF. As DNA, the CDR3 is TGCAGCGTTGACTCCGGCTATGGCTACACCTTC.

The J gene is TRBJ2-3, the V gene TRBV6-5; possible D gene TRBD1, 6 bases. The CDR3 extends over 15 amino acids. The germline gives CDR1 MNHEY, CDR2 SVGAGI. Trimming shortened V by 5 bases and J by 2 bases, and 14 bases separated the two germline ends. This CDR3 is CASSPGHPLTDTQYF. DNA for the CDR3: TGTGCCAGCAGTCCGGGACATCCCCTCACAGATACGCAGTATTTT.

The genes are TRBV5-1 and TRBJ1-4; 9 bases are a match to TRBD1. The CDR3 consists of 17 residues. Unmatched junction bases numbered 5, after V lost 0 bases and J lost 2 bases. Germline values: CDR1 SGHRS, CDR2 YFSETQ. The CDR3, as DNA: TGCGCCAGCAGCTTGGCCGGGGACAGGGTGACTAATGAAAAACTGTTTTTT. It translates to CASSLAGDRVTNEKLFF.

This chain connects TRBV6-5 to TRBJ1-1; D ambiguous. The CDR3 runs 13 residues. Deletions cut 2 bases from V and 1 base from J, with 5 bases between. CDR1 is MNHEY, CDR2 SVGAGI, per germline. The CDR3 reads CASSYARNTEAFF. CDR3 nucleotide sequence: TGTGCCAGCAGTTACGCGCGGAACACTGAAGCTTTCTTT.

The chain has TRBV6-5 and TRBJ1-2; tentative D call: TRBD1 (5 bases). The V end was cut by 2 bases, the J end by 4 bases, with 14 bases between. Looked up from germline, CDR1 is MNHEY and CDR2 is SVGAGI. CDR3 size: 15 residues. In DNA, the CDR3 is TGTGCCAGCAGTTACGCCACCGGGACGGTCTATGGCTACACCTTC. Its translation is CASSYATGTVYGYTF.

This clone came up once. The chain combines TRBV11-2 with TRBJ1-2; TRBD1 matches at 8 bases. The CDR3 runs to 13 residues. The germline V gene encodes CDR1 SGHAT and CDR2 FQNNGV. After removal of 4 bases from V and 8 bases from J, the junction contained 6 bases not matched to a gene. The CDR3 here is CASSSGQGCGYTF. The CDR3 DNA reads as TGTGCCAGCAGCTCCGGACAGGGCTGCGGCTACACCTTC.

The chain combines TRBV9 with TRBJ1-5, with D perhaps TRBD1 (6 bases). The V and J ends lost 3 bases and 0 bases respectively, with 22 bases between them. Germline V gene sequence: CDR1 SGDLS, CDR2 YYNGEE. The CDR3 spans 19 residues. CDR3 region: CASSGRVPGDRNSNQPQHF. CDR3 nucleotides: TGTGCCAGCAGCGGCCGGGTCCCAGGGGACCGAAATAGCAATCAGCCCCAGCATTTT. Drawing the rest from reference TRBV9 and TRBJ1-5, the complete variable domain is DSGVTQTPKHLITATGQRVTLRCSPRSGDLSVYWYQQSLDQGLQFLIQYYNGEERAKGNILERFSAQQFPDLHSELNLSSLELGDSALYFCASSGRVPGDRNSNQPQHFGDGTRLSIL.

The chain is built from TRBV11-2 and TRBJ2-7; D possibly corresponds to TRBD1 (6 bases). The CDR3 extends over 15 amino acids. Germline V lookup: CDR1 SGHAT, CDR2 FQNNGV. V shed 5 bases and J shed 1 base, with 15 bases lying between them. For the CDR3, the DNA is TGTGCCAGCAGCCCCCGAAGGGGGATGTCCTACGAGCAGTACTTC. Translation gives CASSPRRGMSYEQYF.

The chain uses TRBV6-5 and TRBJ2-7; 10 bases match TRBD2. Looked up from germline, CDR1 is MNHEY and CDR2 is SVGAGI. Trimming at V came to 7 bases and at J to 0 bases, leaving 6 bases not matched to a gene. The CDR3 spans 15 residues. Written as DNA, the CDR3 is TGTGCCAGCACCATAGGGACTAGCGCCTCCTACGAGCAGTACTTC. This encodes CASTIGTSASYEQYF.

This clone has more than one count but fewer than ten. Additional DNA sequences in this sample encode the identical CDR3. The genes are TRBV6-5 and TRBJ2-5; D not certain. There are 11 residues in the CDR3. Trimming removed 2 bases at V and 5 bases at J, with 3 bases between. From germline, CDR1 is MNHEY and CDR2 SVGAGI. The CDR3 nucleotides are TGTGCCAGCAGTTACGGGGAGACCCAGTACTTC. Residues: CASSYGETQYF.

The genes are TRBV28 and TRBJ2-7; 11 bases are shared with TRBD2. This CDR3 comprises 18 residues. From germline, CDR1 is MDHEN and CDR2 SYDVKM. V lost 1 base, J lost 4 bases, and 12 bases stayed unmatched. The CDR3 DNA reads TGTGCCAGCAGTTTATCAGGGGAAATAGCGGGAGGGCCATACGAGCAGTACTTC. This gives the protein CASSLSGEIAGGPYEQYF.

J is TRBJ2-3 and V is TRBV7-2, with D possibly TRBD2 on 6 matching bases. Per the germline V gene, CDR1 is SGHTA and CDR2 is FQGNSA. The ends were cut back, 2 bases at V and 2 bases at J, with 17 bases in the middle. The CDR3 has 17 residues. CDR3 sequence: CASSLIPGLLYTDTQYF. CDR3 sequence (DNA): TGTGCCAGCAGCTTAATACCGGGACTTCTCTACACAGATACGCAGTATTTT.

The chain couples TRBV15 to TRBJ1-5, with D possibly matching TRBD1 (6 bases). The CDR3 runs 17 residues. In germline, CDR1 is LNHNV, CDR2 YYDKDF (reference sequence). Between the trimmed V and J ends, which lost 1 base and 5 bases, there was a span of 18 bases. CDR3 in DNA: TGTGCCACCAGCAGAGCCGATTCACAGGGAGAAGATCAGCCCCAGCATTTT. Translation: CATSRADSQGEDQPQHF.

The chain joins TRBV25-1 to TRBJ2-3; TRBD2 matches at 13 bases. This CDR3 contains 16 residues. After removal of 2 bases from V and 3 bases from J, the junction contained 2 bases not matched to a gene. CDR1 and CDR2 from the germline V gene are MGHDK and SYGVNS. The CDR3 DNA sequence: TGTGCCAGCAGTGAAACTAGCGGGAGGGAAACAGATACGCAGTATTTT. Its translation is CASSETSGRETDTQYF.

The chain employs TRBV15 and TRBJ2-3; D is ambiguous. CDR3 length equals 18 residues. With 2 bases removed from V and 0 bases from J, the gap between germline ends came to 18 bases. Germline CDR1 LNHNV, CDR2 YYDKDF (reference sequence). Here the CDR3 reads CATSRTTPDGGSTDTQYF. In DNA form, the CDR3 reads TGTGCCACCAGCAGAACTACCCCCGACGGTGGGAGCACAGATACGCAGTATTTT.

This clone has just one count. This rearrangement joins TRBV19 to TRBJ2-1, with D perhaps given as TRBD1 or TRBD2 (5 bases each). The CDR3 contains 16 residues. V was clipped by 3 bases and J by 0 bases, with 12 bases between them. CDR1 is LNHDA, CDR2 SQIVND, per germline (reference sequence). CDR3 amino acids: CASSIGTWSSYNEQFF. In DNA, the CDR3 is TGTGCCAGTAGTATTGGGACCTGGAGCTCCTACAATGAGCAGTTCTTC.

The CDR3 sequence is CASSEGPAYYEQYF. As DNA, the CDR3 is TGCGCCAGCAGTGAGGGTCCCGCCTACTACGAGCAGTACTTC. The chain employs TRBV10-2 and TRBJ2-7; D unresolved. The CDR3 contains 14 residues. V lost 2 bases and J lost 3, with 11 bases in between. CDR1 and CDR2 from the germline V gene are WSHSY and SAAADI.

CDR3 sequence reads: CASSDKSLARNTGELFF. CDR3 DNA sequence: TGTGCCAGCAGCGACAAGAGCCTAGCGAGGAACACCGGGGAGCTGTTTTTT. The V call is TRBV7-2, the J call TRBJ2-2, with D maybe TRBD2 (6 bases). Trimming shortened V by 5 bases and J by 1 base, and 17 bases separated the two germline ends. CDR3 size: 17 residues. Germline V gene lookup returns CDR1 SGHTA and CDR2 FQGNSA.

The chain uses TRBV5-6 and TRBJ2-7, with 9 bases matching TRBD1. The germline V gene encodes CDR1 SGHDT and CDR2 YYEEEE. The V segment lost 4 bases and the J segment 7 bases; nucleotides outside the gene matches: 15. The CDR3 spans 16 residues. CDR3 DNA: TGTGCCAGCAGCCCCGGGACAGGGCTCCCTGGGGGAGAGCAGTACTTC. Encoded protein: CASSPGTGLPGGEQYF. Looking up the rest from reference TRBV5-6 and TRBJ2-7 gives the full variable domain: DAGVTQSPTHLIKTRGQQVTLRCSPKSGHDTVSWYQQALGQGPQFIFQYYEEEERQRGNFPDRFSGHQFPNYSSELNVNALLLGDSALYLCASSPGTGLPGGEQYFGPGTRLTVT.

The genes are TRBV5-4 and TRBJ2-5; the match to TRBD1 covers 10 bases. This CDR3 region has 15 residues. Germline V gene sequence: CDR1 SGHNT, CDR2 YYREEE (reference sequence). V was clipped by 6 bases and J by 5 bases; unmatched bases: 10. The CDR3 here is CASNRDRGLLETQYF. The CDR3 nucleotides are TGTGCCAGCAACCGGGACAGGGGCCTTCTTGAGACCCAGTACTTC.